Following are 8 T cell receptor beta chains from one sample sequenced in a study of blood T cell repertoires in COVID-19. The table came from immunoSEQ multiplex PCR; TCRdb's copy has only in-frame clones and leaves some out. The sample has about 250,000 clones, about four fifths seen once. The material sequenced was peripheral blood. The receptors were gathered from a man aged 80 or over with acute or convalescent COVID-19.

The V and J genes are TRBV7-9 and TRBJ1-2; 7 bases are shared with TRBD1. The CDR3 sequence is 14 residues long. V shed 5 bases and J 8 bases; nucleotides not matched to a gene: 11. Per the germline V gene, CDR1 is SEHNR and CDR2 is FQNEAQ (reference sequence). CDR3 DNA: TGTGCCAGCAGCCTCGCCACAGGGGTTTGGGGCTACACCTTC. Amino acids: CASSLATGVWGYTF.

The V and J genes are TRBV9 and TRBJ1-2, with 11 bases identical to TRBD1. V was clipped by 2 bases and J by 0 bases; unmatched bases: 3. The CDR3 contains 16 residues. Per germline, CDR1 SGDLS and CDR2 YYNGEE. The CDR3 bases are TGTGCCAGCAGCGTGGGACAGGGGGGAGCTAACTATGGCTACACCTTC. Protein sequence: CASSVGQGGANYGYTF.

This rearrangement joins TRBV14 to TRBJ2-3; D gene ambiguous. V lost 2 bases to trimming and J lost 0 bases, with 6 bases between them. Germline CDR1 and CDR2: SGHDN and FVKESK. The CDR3 runs 14 residues. CDR3 amino acids: CASSQFPSTDTQYF. CDR3 DNA sequence: TGTGCCAGCAGCCAATTTCCTAGCACAGATACGCAGTATTTT.

V is TRBV3-1 (or the pseudogene TRBV3-2) and J is TRBJ2-6, with a possible D match to TRBD2 (5 bases). The CDR3 loop spans 16 amino acids. Germline assignment: CDR1 LGHDT and CDR2 YNNKEL (reference sequence). V was clipped by 2 bases and J by 0 bases, with 8 bases between them. The CDR3 coding sequence is TGTGCCAGCAGCCAAAGGACTGACTCTGGGGCCAACGTCCTGACTTTC. It yields the protein CASSQRTDSGANVLTF.

This chain uses TRBV5-4 with TRBJ1-1, with a weak D call TRBD1 (5 bases). This CDR3 comprises 14 residues. The germline V and J ends were trimmed by 1 base and 3 bases, with 10 bases remaining between them. The germline CDR1 and CDR2 sequences are SGHNT and YYREEE (reference sequence). CDR3 loop: CASSLKARDTEAFF. Written as DNA, the CDR3 is TGTGCCAGCAGCTTGAAGGCCAGGGACACTGAAGCTTTCTTT.

The V and J genes are TRBV6-5 and TRBJ2-7; 9 nucleotides match TRBD1. From germline, CDR1 is MNHEY and CDR2 SVGAGI. J lost 2 bases, V lost 8 bases, and 10 bases had no gene match. The CDR3 is made up of 15 amino acids. The CDR3 DNA reads TGTGCCAGCGGAATCCTCGGGACAGGGCCCTACGAGCAGTACTTC. This codes for CASGILGTGPYEQYF.

The rearrangement joins TRBV12-3 or TRBV12-4 to TRBJ1-6, with TRBD1 identical over 7 bases. The CDR3 length is 13 residues. J was trimmed by 7 bases and V by 7 bases; bases with no gene match: 4. DNA of the CDR3: TGTGCCAGCAAAAAGGGGGCCAATTCACCCCTCCACTTT. Its protein product is CASKKGANSPLHF.

This rearrangement joins TRBV6-6 to TRBJ1-3; 12 bases match TRBD1. The CDR3 runs 13 residues. Germline-derived CDR1 and CDR2 are MNHNY and SVGAGI (reference sequence). The V segment lost 8 bases and the J segment 13 bases; nucleotides outside the gene matches: 9. DNA of the CDR3: TGTGCCAGCTCGTCCCGGGACAGGGGGCAAATATATTTT. It codes for CASSSRDRGQIYF.